Listed below are T cell receptor beta chains from one sample, sequenced in a study of monozygotic twins with inflammatory bowel disease. TCRdb re-called the 5' RACE reads; one entry per CDR3 protein, DNA not given. This sample contains about 330,000 distinct CDR3 sequences. The sequencing sample was made of blood. The receptors stem from a human donor with ulcerative colitis or Crohn's disease, or a healthy co-twin of an affected twin (not recorded which). The CDR3 runs from the conserved cysteine through the conserved F or W.

V: TRBV7-2; J: TRBJ1-6; CDR3: CASSLNTGRINSPLYF
V: TRBV6-5; J: TRBJ1-1; CDR3: CASSYKPRGFGTEAFF
V: TRBV7-9; J: TRBJ2-3; CDR3: CAMDTGTLDTQYF
V: TRBV30; J: TRBJ2-7; CDR3: CACGPQGNYEQYF
V: TRBV7-9; J: TRBJ2-1; CDR3: CASSLDINNEQFF
V: TRBV20-1; J: TRBJ2-7; CDR3: CSAPRTGRPFYEQYF
V: TRBV4-3; J: TRBJ1-1; CDR3: CASSQDERGGWGDTEAFF
V: TRBV30; J: TRBJ2-2; CDR3: CAWSFLNTGELFF
V: TRBV20-1; J: TRBJ2-1; CDR3: CSARLDTGTAEQFF
V: TRBV6-1; J: TRBJ2-3; CDR3: CASRRGTHRTDTQYF
V: TRBV20-1; J: TRBJ2-5; CDR3: CSAPREETQYF
V: TRBV6-5; J: TRBJ2-4; CDR3: CASSYGVGAKNIQYF
V: TRBV19; J: TRBJ1-1; CDR3: CASSPRYEAFF
V: TRBV20-1; J: TRBJ2-1; CDR3: CSATGLRSYNEQFF
V: TRBV5-1; J: TRBJ2-3; CDR3: CASSLTAGTSTDTQYF
V: TRBV28; J: TRBJ2-7; CDR3: CASAPGGSNSYEQYF
V: TRBV28; J: TRBJ2-2; CDR3: CASSFPQVRNTGELFF
V: TRBV11-2; J: TRBJ2-5; CDR3: CASSTRLAGGETQYF
V: TRBV20-1; J: TRBJ2-7; CDR3: CSASRTSGGSYEQYF
V: TRBV5-1; J: TRBJ2-1; CDR3: CASSSPLTGGKAGRDEQFF
V: TRBV18; J: TRBJ2-1; CDR3: CASSLAGGPLDEQFF
V: TRBV27; J: TRBJ2-7; CDR3: CASSPRWGGDFSTYEQYF
V: TRBV11-2; J: TRBJ2-3; CDR3: CASSPGGRGQGRNTQYF
V: TRBV20-1; J: TRBJ2-1; CDR3: CSARSPEGGEQFF
V: TRBV10-3; J: TRBJ1-2; CDR3: CAIRGGGPYGYTF
V: TRBV15; J: TRBJ1-6; CDR3: CATSRDRTGSSPLHF
V: TRBV9; J: TRBJ2-3; CDR3: CASSVGQAGGVDTQYF
V: TRBV11-2; J: TRBJ2-3; CDR3: CASSLGLVWYF
V: TRBV20-1; J: TRBJ2-5; CDR3: CSAHTGIQETQYF
V: TRBV2; J: TRBJ2-5; CDR3: CASATDRAQETQYF
V: TRBV4-1; J: TRBJ1-4; CDR3: CASSQDVGDSMKKLFF